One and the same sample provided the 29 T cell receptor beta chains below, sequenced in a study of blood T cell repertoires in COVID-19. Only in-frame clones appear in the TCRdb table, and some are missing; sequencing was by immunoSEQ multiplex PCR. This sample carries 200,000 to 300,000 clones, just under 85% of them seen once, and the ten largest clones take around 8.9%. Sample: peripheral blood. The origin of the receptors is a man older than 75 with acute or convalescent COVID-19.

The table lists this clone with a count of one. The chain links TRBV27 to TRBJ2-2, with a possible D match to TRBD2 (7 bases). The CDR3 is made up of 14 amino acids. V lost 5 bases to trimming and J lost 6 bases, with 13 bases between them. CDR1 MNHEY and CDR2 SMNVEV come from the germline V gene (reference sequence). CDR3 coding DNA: TGTGCCAGCAGTAAGAGGGGGGGACCCGGGGAGCTGTTTTTT. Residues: CASSKRGGPGELFF.

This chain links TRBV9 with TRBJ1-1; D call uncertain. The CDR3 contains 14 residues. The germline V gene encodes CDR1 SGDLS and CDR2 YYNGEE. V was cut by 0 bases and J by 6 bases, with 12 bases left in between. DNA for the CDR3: TGTGCCAGCAGCGTAGGTAACAGTTGGGCTGAAGCTTTCTTT. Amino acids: CASSVGNSWAEAFF.

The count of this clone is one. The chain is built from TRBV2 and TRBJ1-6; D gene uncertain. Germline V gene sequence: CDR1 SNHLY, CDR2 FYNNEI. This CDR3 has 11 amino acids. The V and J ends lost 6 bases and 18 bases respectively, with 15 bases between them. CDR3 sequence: CASSQTRISHF. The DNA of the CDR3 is TGTGCCAGCAGCCAGACAAGGATTTCCCACTTT.

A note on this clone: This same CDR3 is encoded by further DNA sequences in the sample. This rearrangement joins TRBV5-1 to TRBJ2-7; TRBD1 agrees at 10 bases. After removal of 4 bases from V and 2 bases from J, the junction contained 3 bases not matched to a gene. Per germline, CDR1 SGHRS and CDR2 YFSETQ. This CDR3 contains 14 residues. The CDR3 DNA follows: TGCGCCAGCAGCACAGGACAGGGGGCCTACGAGCAGTACTTC. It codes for CASSTGQGAYEQYF.

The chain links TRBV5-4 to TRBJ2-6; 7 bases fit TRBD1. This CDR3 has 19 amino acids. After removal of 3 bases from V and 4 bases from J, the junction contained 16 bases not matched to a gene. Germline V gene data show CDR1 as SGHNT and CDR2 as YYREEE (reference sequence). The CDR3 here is CASSSLIGQVRSGANVLTF. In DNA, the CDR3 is TGTGCCAGCAGCTCCCTAATCGGACAGGTTCGGTCCGGGGCCAACGTCCTGACTTTC.

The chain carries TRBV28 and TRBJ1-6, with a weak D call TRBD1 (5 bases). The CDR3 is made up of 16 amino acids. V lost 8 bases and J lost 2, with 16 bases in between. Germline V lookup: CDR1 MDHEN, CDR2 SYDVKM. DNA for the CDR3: TGTGCCAGCCGGGGGGGGGAGAGCACCTATAATTCACCCCTCCACTTT. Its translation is CASRGGESTYNSPLHF.

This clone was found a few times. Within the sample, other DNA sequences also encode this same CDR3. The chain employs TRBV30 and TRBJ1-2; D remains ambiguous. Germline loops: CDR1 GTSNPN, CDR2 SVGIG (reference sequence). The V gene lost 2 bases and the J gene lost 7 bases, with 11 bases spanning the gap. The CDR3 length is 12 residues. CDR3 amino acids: CAWSRGPGGYTF. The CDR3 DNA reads TGTGCCTGGAGTCGAGGGCCCGGTGGCTACACCTTC.

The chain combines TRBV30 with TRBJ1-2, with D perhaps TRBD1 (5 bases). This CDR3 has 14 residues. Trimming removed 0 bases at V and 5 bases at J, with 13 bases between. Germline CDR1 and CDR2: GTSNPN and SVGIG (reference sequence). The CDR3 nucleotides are TGTGCCTGGAGTGTACAGGTGGGAACTTATGGCTACACCTTC. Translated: CAWSVQVGTYGYTF.

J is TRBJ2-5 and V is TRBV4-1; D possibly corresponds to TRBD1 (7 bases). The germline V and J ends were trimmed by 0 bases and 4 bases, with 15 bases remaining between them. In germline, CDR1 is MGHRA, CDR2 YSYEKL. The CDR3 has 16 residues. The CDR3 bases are TGCGCCAGCAGCCAAGAACAGGGGAGGCGGGCAGAGACCCAGTACTTC. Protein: CASSQEQGRRAETQYF.

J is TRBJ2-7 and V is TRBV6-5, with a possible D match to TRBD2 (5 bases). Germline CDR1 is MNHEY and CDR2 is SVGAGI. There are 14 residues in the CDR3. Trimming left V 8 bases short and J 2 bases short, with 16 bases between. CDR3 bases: TGTGCCAGCCGACTGGAGCGAGGGCCCTACGAGCAGTACTTC. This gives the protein CASRLERGPYEQYF.

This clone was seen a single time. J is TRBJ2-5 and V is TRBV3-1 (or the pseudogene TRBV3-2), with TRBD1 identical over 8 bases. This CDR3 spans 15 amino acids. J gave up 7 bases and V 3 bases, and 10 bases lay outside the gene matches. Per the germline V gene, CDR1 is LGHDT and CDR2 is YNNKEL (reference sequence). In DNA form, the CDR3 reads TGTGCCAGCAGCCAGGCTGACAGGGGAAGGGTGACCCAGTACTTC. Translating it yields CASSQADRGRVTQYF.

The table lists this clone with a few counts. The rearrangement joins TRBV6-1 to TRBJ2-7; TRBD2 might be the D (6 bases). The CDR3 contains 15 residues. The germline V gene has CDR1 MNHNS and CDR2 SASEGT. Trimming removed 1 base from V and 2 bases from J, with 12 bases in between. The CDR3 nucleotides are TGTGCCAGCAGTGAAGAGGGGACGGGGGCCTACGAGCAGTACTTC. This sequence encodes CASSEEGTGAYEQYF.

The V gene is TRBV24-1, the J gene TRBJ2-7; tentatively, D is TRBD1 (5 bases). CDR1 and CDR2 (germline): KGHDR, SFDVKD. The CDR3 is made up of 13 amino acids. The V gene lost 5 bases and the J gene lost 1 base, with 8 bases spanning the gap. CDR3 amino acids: CATSGGHSYEQYF. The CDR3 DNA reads TGTGCCACCAGTGGCGGACATTCCTACGAGCAGTACTTC.

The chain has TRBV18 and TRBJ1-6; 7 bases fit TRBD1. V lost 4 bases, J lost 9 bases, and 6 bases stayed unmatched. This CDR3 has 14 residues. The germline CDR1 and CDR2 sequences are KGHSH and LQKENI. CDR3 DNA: TGTGCCAGCTCACAATCAGGGGGTACTTCACCCCTCCACTTT. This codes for CASSQSGGTSPLHF.

The CDR3 reads CASSFSGTGMGEQYF. Written as DNA, the CDR3 is TGTGCCAGCAGTTTTTCCGGGACAGGGATGGGCGAGCAGTACTTC. V usage is TRBV28 and J usage is TRBJ2-7, with 9 bases lining up with TRBD1. V shed 3 bases and J 6 bases; nucleotides not matched to a gene: 9. The CDR3 contains 15 residues. The V gene's germline CDR1 is MDHEN and CDR2 SYDVKM. The full variable domain, its missing parts supplied by reference TRBV28 and TRBJ2-7, is DVKVTQSSRYLVKRTGEKVFLECVQDMDHENMFWYRQDPGLGLRLIYFSYDVKMKEKGDIPEGYSVSREKKERFSLILESASTNQTSMYLCASSFSGTGMGEQYFGPGTRLTVT.

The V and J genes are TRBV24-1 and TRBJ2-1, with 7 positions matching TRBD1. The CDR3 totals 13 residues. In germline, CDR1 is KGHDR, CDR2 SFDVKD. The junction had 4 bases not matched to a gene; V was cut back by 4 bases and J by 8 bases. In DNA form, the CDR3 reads TGTGCCACCAGTGAAGCAGGGGGTCATGAGCAGTTCTTC. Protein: CATSEAGGHEQFF.

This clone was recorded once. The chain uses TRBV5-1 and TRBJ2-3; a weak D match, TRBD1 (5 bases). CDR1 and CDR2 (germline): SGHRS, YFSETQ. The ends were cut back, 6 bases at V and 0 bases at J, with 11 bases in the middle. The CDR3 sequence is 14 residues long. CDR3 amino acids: CASTLQGSTDTQYF. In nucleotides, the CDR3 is TGCGCCAGCACCCTCCAGGGTAGCACAGATACGCAGTATTTT.

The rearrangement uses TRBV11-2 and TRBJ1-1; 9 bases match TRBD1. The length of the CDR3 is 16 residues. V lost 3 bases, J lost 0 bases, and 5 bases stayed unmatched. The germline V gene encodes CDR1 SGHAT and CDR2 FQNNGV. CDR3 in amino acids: CASSFRTGALNTEAFF. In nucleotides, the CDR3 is TGTGCCAGCAGCTTTAGGACAGGGGCGCTGAACACTGAAGCTTTCTTT. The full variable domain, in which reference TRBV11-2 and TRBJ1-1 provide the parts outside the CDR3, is EAGVAQSPRYKIIEKRQSVAFWCNPISGHATLYWYQQILGQGPKLLIQFQNNGVVDDSQLPKDRFSAERLKGVDSTLKIQPAKLEDSAVYLCASSFRTGALNTEAFFGQGTRLTVV.

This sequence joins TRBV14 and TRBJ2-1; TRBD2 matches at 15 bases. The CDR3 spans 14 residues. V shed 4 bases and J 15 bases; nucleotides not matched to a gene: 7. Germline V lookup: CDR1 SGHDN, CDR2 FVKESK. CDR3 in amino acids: CASSPGTSGRRLFF. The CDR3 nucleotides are TGTGCCAGCAGCCCGGGGACTAGCGGGAGGAGGCTGTTCTTC. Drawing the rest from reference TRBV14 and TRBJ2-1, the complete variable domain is EAGVTQFPSHSVIEKGQTVTLRCDPISGHDNLYWYRRVMGKEIKFLLHFVKESKQDESGMPNNRFLAERTGGTYSTLKVQPAELEDSGVYFCASSPGTSGRRLFFGPGTRLTVL.

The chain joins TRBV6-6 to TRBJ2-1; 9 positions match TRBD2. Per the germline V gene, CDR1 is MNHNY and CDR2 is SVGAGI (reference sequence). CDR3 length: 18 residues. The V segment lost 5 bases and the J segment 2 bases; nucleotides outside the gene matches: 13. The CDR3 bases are TGTGCCAGCAGTCAAAATCGGGGAGCGGGGGGTGCCTACAATGAGCAGTTCTTC. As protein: CASSQNRGAGGAYNEQFF.

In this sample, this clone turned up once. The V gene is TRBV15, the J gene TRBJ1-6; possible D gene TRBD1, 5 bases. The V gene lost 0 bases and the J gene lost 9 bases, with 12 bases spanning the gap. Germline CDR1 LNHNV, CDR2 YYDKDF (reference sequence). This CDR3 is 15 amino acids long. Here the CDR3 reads CATSRERQGGSPLHF. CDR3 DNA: TGTGCCACCAGCAGAGAGAGGCAGGGTGGTTCACCCCTCCACTTT.

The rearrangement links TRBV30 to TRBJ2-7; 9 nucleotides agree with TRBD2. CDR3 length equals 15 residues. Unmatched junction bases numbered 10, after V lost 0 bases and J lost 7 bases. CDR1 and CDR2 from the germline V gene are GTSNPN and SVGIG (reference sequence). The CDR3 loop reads CAWSVRLAGLKEQYF. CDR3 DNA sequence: TGTGCCTGGAGTGTACGGCTAGCGGGATTGAAGGAGCAGTACTTC.

The chain's CDR3 is CASSLPSGGTTDTQYF. Written as DNA, the CDR3 is TGTGCCAGCAGTTTGCCTAGCGGGGGCACAACAGATACGCAGTATTTT. The chain employs TRBV28 and TRBJ2-3; 10 positions match TRBD2. The germline CDR1 and CDR2 sequences are MDHEN and SYDVKM. This CDR3 is built from 16 residues. After removal of 3 bases from V and 3 bases from J, the junction contained 6 bases not matched to a gene.

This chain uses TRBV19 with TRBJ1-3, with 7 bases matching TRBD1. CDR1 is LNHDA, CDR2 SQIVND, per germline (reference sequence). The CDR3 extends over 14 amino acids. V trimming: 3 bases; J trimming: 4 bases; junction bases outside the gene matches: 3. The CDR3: CASSIQGVGNTIYF. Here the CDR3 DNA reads TGTGCCAGTAGTATCCAGGGGGTCGGAAACACCATATATTTT.

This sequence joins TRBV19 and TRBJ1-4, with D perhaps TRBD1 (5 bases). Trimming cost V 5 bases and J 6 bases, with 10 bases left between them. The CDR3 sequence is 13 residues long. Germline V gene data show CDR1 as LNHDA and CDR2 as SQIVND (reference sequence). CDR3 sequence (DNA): TGTGCCAGTAGTGACAGTCTTTATGAAAAACTGTTTTTT. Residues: CASSDSLYEKLFF.

CDR3 nucleotides: TGTGCCAGCTCACCAAGGACAACTGTTAACTATGGCTACACCTTC. This translates into CASSPRTTVNYGYTF. The genes are TRBV18 and TRBJ1-2, with D possibly being TRBD1 (5 bases). V was cut by 2 bases and J by 1 base, with 11 bases left in between. Germline V CDR1 and CDR2: KGHSH, LQKENI. The CDR3 consists of 15 residues.

The CDR3 reads CASSPTDTGGRQPQHF. The CDR3 nucleotides are TGTGCCAGCTCACCAACAGATACAGGGGGCCGTCAGCCCCAGCATTTT. This chain links TRBV18 with TRBJ1-5; 9 nucleotides match TRBD1. Germline CDR1 is KGHSH and CDR2 is LQKENI. The junction had 8 bases not matched to a gene; V was cut back by 2 bases and J by 6 bases. This CDR3 contains 16 residues.

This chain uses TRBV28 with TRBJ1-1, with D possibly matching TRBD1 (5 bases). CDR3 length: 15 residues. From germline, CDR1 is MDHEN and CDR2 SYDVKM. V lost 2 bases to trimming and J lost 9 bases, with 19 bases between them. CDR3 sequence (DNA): TGTGCCAGCAGTTTAATTGTAACAGGACCTAAGAAAGCTTTCTTT. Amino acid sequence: CASSLIVTGPKKAFF.

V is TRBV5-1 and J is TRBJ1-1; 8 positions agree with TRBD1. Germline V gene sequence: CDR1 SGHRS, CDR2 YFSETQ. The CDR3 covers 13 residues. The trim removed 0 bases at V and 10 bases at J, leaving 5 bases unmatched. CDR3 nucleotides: TGCGCCAGCAGCTTGGGTCAGGGGGCGCCAGCTTTCTTT. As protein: CASSLGQGAPAFF.